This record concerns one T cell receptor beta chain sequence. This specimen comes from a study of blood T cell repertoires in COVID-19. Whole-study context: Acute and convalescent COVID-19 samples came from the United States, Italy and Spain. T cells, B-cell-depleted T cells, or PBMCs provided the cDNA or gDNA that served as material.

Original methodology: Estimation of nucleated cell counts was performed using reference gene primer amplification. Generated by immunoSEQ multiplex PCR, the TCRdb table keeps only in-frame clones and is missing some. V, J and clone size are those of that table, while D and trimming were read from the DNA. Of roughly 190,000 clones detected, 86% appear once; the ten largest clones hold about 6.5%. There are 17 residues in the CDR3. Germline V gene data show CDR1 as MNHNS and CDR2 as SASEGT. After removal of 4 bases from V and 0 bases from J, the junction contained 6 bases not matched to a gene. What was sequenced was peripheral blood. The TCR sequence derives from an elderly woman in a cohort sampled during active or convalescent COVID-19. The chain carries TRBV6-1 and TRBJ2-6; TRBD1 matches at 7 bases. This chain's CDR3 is CASSVDRVSSGANVLTF. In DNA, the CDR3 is TGTGCCAGCAGTGTCGACAGGGTTTCCTCTGGGGCCAACGTCCTGACTTTC.